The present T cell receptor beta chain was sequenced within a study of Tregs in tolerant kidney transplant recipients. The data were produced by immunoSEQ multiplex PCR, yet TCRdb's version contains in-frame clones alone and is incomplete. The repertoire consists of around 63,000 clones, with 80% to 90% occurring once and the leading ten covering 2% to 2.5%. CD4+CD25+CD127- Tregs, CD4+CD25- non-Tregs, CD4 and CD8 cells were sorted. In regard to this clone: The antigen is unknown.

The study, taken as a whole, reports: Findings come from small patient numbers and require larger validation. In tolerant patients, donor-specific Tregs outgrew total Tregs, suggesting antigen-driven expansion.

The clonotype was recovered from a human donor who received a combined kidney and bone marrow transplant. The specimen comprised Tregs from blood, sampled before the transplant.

CDR3 loop: CASSLTGTRYEQYF. The CDR3 DNA reads as TGTGCCAGTAGTCTAACAGGGACACGATACGAGCAGTACTTC. The chain links TRBV19 to TRBJ2-7; tentatively, D is TRBD1 (6 bases). Trimming shortened V by 5 bases and J by 4 bases, and 15 bases separated the two germline ends. This CDR3 region has 14 residues. Per germline, CDR1 LNHDA and CDR2 SQIVND (reference sequence).